The clone carrying this T cell receptor (beta chain) was observed a few times. Its antigen is undetermined. This CDR3 has 12 residues. Trimming removed 1 base at V and 4 bases at J, with 5 bases between. Germline V gene sequence: CDR1 SEHNR, CDR2 FQNEAQ (reference sequence). The data are from a study of cytomegalovirus exposure and HLA in healthy donors. Study conclusions and caveats: It was reported that the classifier diagnosed cytomegalovirus status with high specificity and sensitivity in both the original and validation cohorts. In a later analysis, donors in an Asian-associated ancestry cluster reportedly had fewer N-insertions in productive TCRs than the cohort mean. CMV antigen specificity was confirmed in vitro for a few CMV-associated chains.

The PCR ran on 60 Vbeta and 13 Jbeta primers. Assay: immunoSEQ multiplex PCR; the TCRdb copy retains only in-frame clones and omits some. In the table there are about 190,000 clones, just under 80% of which are singletons. Sequenced sample: PBMCs. The chain is built from TRBV7-9 and TRBJ2-7, with D tentatively TRBD2 (5 bases). This TCR came from a woman aged 25 to 45 in good health and CMV-seropositive. The CDR3 here is CASSLGRYEQYF. DNA for the CDR3: TGTGCCAGCAGCTTAGGGAGGTACGAGCAGTACTTC.